These 9 T cell receptor beta chains were sequenced from one sample in a study of control samples from healthy donors and cancer patients. Here immunoSEQ multiplex PCR was the method, and the copy in TCRdb shows in-frame clones only, minus some. The sample records 100,000 to 150,000 clones, roughly 92% being singletons. Sequencing was carried out using blood. The source is a man between 18 and 29 years old in good health.

The chain couples TRBV23-1 to TRBJ1-1; no firm D call. TRBV23-1 is an ORF; its function is uncertain. Deletions cut 0 bases from V and 0 bases from J, with 14 bases between. The CDR3 sequence is 17 residues long. The CDR3 protein is CASSQSKVSRLNTEAFF. The CDR3 DNA reads as TGCGCCAGCAGTCAATCGAAAGTCTCCAGGTTGAACACTGAAGCTTTCTTT.

The gene calls are TRBV6-5 and TRBJ2-2; D ambiguous. The CDR3 sequence is 14 residues long. V lost 6 bases and J 0 bases, leaving 8 bases between the germline ends. CDR1 MNHEY and CDR2 SVGAGI come from the germline V gene. CDR3 DNA sequence: TGTGCCAGCAGGGGCGACCCGAACACCGGGGAGCTGTTTTTT. The encoded protein is CASRGDPNTGELFF.

This chain connects TRBV6-2 or TRBV6-3 to TRBJ2-7, with 9 nucleotides matching TRBD1. Germline V gene sequence: CDR1 MNHEY, CDR2 SVGEGT. The J segment lost 2 bases and the V segment lost 5 bases, leaving 4 bases of the junction unmatched. The CDR3 extends over 14 amino acids. CDR3 sequence reads: CASSDRDRAYEQYF. The DNA for the CDR3 is TGTGCCAGCAGTGACCGGGACAGGGCCTACGAGCAGTACTTC.

This CDR3 reads CASSLGGGVEQFF. The CDR3 DNA sequence: TGTGCCAGCAGCTTAGGCGGGGGGGTTGAGCAGTTCTTC. The chain has TRBV7-2 and TRBJ2-1, with 9 nucleotides matching TRBD2. This CDR3 contains 13 residues. CDR1 and CDR2 (germline): SGHTA, FQGNSA. With V trimmed by 1 base and J by 9 bases, 1 base remained unmatched. Full variable domain (outside the CDR3, taken from reference TRBV7-2 and TRBJ2-1): GAGVSQSPSNKVTEKGKDVELRCDPISGHTALYWYRQSLGQGLEFLIYFQGNSAPDKSGLPSDRFSAERTGGSVSTLTIQRTQQEDSAVYLCASSLGGGVEQFFGPGTRLTVL.

The V gene is TRBV24-1, the J gene TRBJ2-7; 9 nucleotides match TRBD1. Trimming cost V 1 base and J 1 base; bases outside gene matches: 7. CDR1 and CDR2 (germline): KGHDR, SFDVKD. CDR3 length: 17 residues. DNA for the CDR3: TGTGCCACCAGTGATTTACGCCCCGGACAGGGGTCCTACGAGCAGTACTTC. It is translated as CATSDLRPGQGSYEQYF.

The DNA for the CDR3 is TGTGCCAGTAGTATGGACGAGCGGGGGGGCAGGAATGAGCAGTTCTTC. Translated: CASSMDERGGRNEQFF. The chain joins TRBV19 to TRBJ2-1; 10 nucleotides line up with TRBD2. V dropped 3 bases and J dropped 7; count of bases not matched to a gene: 9. The CDR3 runs 16 residues. CDR1 LNHDA and CDR2 SQIVND come from the germline V gene (reference sequence). Combining the CDR3 with reference TRBV19 and TRBJ2-1 gives the whole variable domain DGGITQSPKYLFRKEGQNVTLSCEQNLNHDAMYWYRQDPGQGLRLIYYSQIVNDFQKGDIAEGYSVSREKKESFPLTVTSAQKNPTAFYLCASSMDERGGRNEQFFGPGTRLTVL.

The chain combines TRBV27 with TRBJ1-2; D unresolved. The CDR3 runs to 11 residues. Per the germline V gene, CDR1 is MNHEY and CDR2 is SMNVEV (reference sequence). Trimming pared 7 bases from V and 8 bases from J, leaving 11 bases between. The CDR3 nucleotides read TGTGCCAGCAAGGAGGCGGGAGGCTACACCTTC. It is translated as CASKEAGGYTF.

V gene TRBV29-1 combines with J gene TRBJ1-1; D uncertain. The ends were cut back, 7 bases at V and 4 bases at J, with 10 bases in the middle. Germline values: CDR1 SQVTM, CDR2 ANQGSEA. This CDR3 contains 11 residues. The CDR3 nucleotides read TGCAGCGCTGAGAGAGCCACTGAAGCTTTCTTT. Translation: CSAERATEAFF.

This clone was observed a single time. The rearrangement uses TRBV18 and TRBJ1-1; a possible D gene is TRBD1 (6 bases). V was shortened by 1 base and J by 4 bases, with 22 bases between the two germline ends. Per the germline V gene, CDR1 is KGHSH and CDR2 is LQKENI. The CDR3 consists of 18 residues. The CDR3 loop reads CASSPRPEGGVGGTEAFF. The CDR3, as DNA: TGTGCCAGCTCACCACGTCCCGAGGGGGGGGTAGGGGGCACTGAAGCTTTCTTT.